Following are 9 T cell receptor beta chains from one sample sequenced in a study of shared clonotypes between healthy human individuals. The repertoire was sequenced with immunoSEQ multiplex PCR; TCRdb's copy has only in-frame clones and lacks some. The table shows about 710,000 clones, with around 78% occurring only once. Sequenced sample: memory CD4+ T cells sorted from blood. Documented subset: CD45RA-negative fraction. Receptor source: a woman between 25 and 40 years old in good health.

The chain joins TRBV25-1 to TRBJ2-1; TRBD1 aligns across 12 bases. The CDR3 contains 14 residues. CDR1 and CDR2 from the germline V gene are MGHDK and SYGVNS. The V gene end was trimmed by 9 bases and the J gene end by 7 bases; junction bases not matched to a gene: 7. In DNA form, the CDR3 reads TGTGCCAGTGCCCGGGACAGGGGGCCTAATGAGCAGTTCTTC. Residues: CASARDRGPNEQFF.

This clone was detected only a few times. CDR3 bases: TGTGCCTGGAGTGCCTACAGGGGAATTAGGACAGATACGCAGTATTTT. Residues: CAWSAYRGIRTDTQYF. The chain couples TRBV30 to TRBJ2-3; 7 nucleotides match TRBD1. Germline assignment: CDR1 GTSNPN and CDR2 SVGIG (reference sequence). The CDR3 sequence is 16 residues long. V shed 1 base and J 3 bases; nucleotides not matched to a gene: 10.

This clone came up a few times. The chain recombines TRBV19 with TRBJ2-7; D not resolved. Germline assignment: CDR1 LNHDA and CDR2 SQIVND (reference sequence). The CDR3 has 14 amino acids. V was cut by 7 bases and J by 2 bases, with 15 bases left in between. Written as DNA, the CDR3 is TGTGCCAGTATTGTGAGGAAATTTCCCTACGAGCAGTACTTC. Translation: CASIVRKFPYEQYF. Full variable domain (missing parts from reference TRBV19 and TRBJ2-7): DGGITQSPKYLFRKEGQNVTLSCEQNLNHDAMYWYRQDPGQGLRLIYYSQIVNDFQKGDIAEGYSVSREKKESFPLTVTSAQKNPTAFYLCASIVRKFPYEQYFGPGTRLTVT.

For this clone: Other DNA sequences in this sample translate to the same CDR3. The chain uses TRBV6-5 and TRBJ1-1, with TRBD1 matching over 8 bases. The V gene end was trimmed by 2 bases and the J gene end by 1 base; junction bases not matched to a gene: 0. This CDR3 has 14 residues. Germline V gene data show CDR1 as MNHEY and CDR2 as SVGAGI. The CDR3, as DNA: TGTGCCAGCAGTTACGACAGGGGGAACACTGAAGCTTTCTTT. It specifies CASSYDRGNTEAFF.

The chain recombines TRBV11-2 with TRBJ2-3; TRBD1 is a possible D gene (5 bases). Trimming took off 5 bases at V and 8 bases at J, with 17 bases between the two ends. Germline V lookup: CDR1 SGHAT, CDR2 FQNNGV. The CDR3 contains 14 residues. The CDR3 region is CASSVGQGAVTQYF. The CDR3 region has the DNA TGTGCCAGCAGCGTAGGACAAGGCGCAGTTACGCAGTATTTT.

This clone occurred a few times. The J gene is TRBJ1-4, the V gene TRBV5-1; D perhaps matches TRBD1 (5 bases). The germline CDR1 and CDR2 sequences are SGHRS and YFSETQ. Deletions cut 6 bases from V and 5 bases from J, with 20 bases between. This CDR3 has 16 amino acids. The CDR3: CASKRDPTRGNEKLFF. CDR3 coding DNA: TGCGCCAGCAAACGGGACCCGACACGGGGAAATGAAAAACTGTTTTTT.

The gene calls are TRBV18 and TRBJ1-2; the D gene is possibly TRBD1 (5 bases). Germline lookup yields CDR1 KGHSH and CDR2 LQKENI. This CDR3 is built from 13 residues. V lost 10 bases and J lost 4, with 16 bases in between. The CDR3 region is CATNDGTPYGYTF. CDR3 nucleotide sequence: TGTGCCACCAATGACGGGACTCCCTATGGCTACACCTTC. The variable domain in full, with the rest retrieved from reference TRBV18 and TRBJ1-2, is NAGVMQNPRHLVRRRGQEARLRCSPMKGHSHVYWYRQLPEEGLKFMVYLQKENIIDESGMPKERFSAEFPKEGPSILRIQQVVRGDSAAYFCATNDGTPYGYTFGSGTRLTVV.

The sample holds a few counts of this clone. The chain links TRBV6-1 to TRBJ1-2; the D gene is possibly TRBD1 (6 bases). This CDR3 comprises 14 residues. The V gene lost 4 bases and the J gene lost 9 bases, with 18 bases spanning the gap. Germline values: CDR1 MNHNS, CDR2 SASEGT. The CDR3: CASSVQGASSRYTF. DNA for the CDR3: TGTGCCAGCAGTGTACAGGGTGCGTCGTCTCGCTACACCTTC.

The chain joins TRBV2 to TRBJ2-7; TRBD1 might be the D (5 bases). Germline V gives CDR1 SNHLY, CDR2 FYNNEI. V lost 4 bases and J 4 bases, leaving 17 bases between the germline ends. The CDR3 contains 15 residues. The CDR3 DNA is TGTGCCAGCAGTGGCCTTGAAGGGGCAGTATACGAGCAGTACTTC. Protein product: CASSGLEGAVYEQYF.